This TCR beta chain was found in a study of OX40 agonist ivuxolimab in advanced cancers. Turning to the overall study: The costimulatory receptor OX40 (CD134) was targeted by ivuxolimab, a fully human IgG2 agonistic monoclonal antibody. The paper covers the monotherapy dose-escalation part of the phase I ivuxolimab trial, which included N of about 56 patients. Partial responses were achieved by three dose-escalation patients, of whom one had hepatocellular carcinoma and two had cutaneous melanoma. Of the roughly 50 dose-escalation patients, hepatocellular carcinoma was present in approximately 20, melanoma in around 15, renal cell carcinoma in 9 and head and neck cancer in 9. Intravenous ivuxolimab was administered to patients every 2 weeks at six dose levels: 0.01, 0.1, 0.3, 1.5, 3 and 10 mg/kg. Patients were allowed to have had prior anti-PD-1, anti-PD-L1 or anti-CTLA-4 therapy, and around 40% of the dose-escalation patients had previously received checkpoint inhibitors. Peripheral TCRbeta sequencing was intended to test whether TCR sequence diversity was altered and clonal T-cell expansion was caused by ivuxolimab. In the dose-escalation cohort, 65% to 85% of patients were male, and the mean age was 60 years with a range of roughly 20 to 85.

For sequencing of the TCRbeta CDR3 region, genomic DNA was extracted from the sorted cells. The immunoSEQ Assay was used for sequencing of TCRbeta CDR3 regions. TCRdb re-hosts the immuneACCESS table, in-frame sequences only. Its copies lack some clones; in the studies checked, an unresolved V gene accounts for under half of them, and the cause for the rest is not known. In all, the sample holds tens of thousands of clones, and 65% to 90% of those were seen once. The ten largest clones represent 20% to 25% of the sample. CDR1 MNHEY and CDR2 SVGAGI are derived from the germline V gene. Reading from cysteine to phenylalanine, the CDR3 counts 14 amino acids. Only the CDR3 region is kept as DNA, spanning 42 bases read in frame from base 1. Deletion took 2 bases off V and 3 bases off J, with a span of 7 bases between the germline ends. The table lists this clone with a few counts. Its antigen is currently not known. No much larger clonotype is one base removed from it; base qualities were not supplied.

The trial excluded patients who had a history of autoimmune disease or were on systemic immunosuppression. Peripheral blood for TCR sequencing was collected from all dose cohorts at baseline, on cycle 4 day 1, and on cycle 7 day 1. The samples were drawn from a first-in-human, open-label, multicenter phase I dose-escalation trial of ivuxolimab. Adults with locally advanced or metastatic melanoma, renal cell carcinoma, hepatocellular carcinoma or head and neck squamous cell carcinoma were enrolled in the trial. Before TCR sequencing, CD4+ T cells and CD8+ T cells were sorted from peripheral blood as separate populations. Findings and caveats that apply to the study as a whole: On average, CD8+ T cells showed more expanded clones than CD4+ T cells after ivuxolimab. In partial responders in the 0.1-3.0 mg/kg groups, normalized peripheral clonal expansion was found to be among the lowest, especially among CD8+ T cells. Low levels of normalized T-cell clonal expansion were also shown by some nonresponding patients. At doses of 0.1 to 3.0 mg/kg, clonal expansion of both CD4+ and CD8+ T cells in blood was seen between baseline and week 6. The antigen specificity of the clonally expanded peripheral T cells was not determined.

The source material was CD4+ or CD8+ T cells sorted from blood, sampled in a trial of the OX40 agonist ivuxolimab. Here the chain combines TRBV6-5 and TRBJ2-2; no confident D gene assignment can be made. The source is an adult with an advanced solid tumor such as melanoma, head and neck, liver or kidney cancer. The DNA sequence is TGTGCCAGCAGTTACGCCCCCCACACCGGGGAGCTGTTTTTT. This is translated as CASSYAPHTGELFF.